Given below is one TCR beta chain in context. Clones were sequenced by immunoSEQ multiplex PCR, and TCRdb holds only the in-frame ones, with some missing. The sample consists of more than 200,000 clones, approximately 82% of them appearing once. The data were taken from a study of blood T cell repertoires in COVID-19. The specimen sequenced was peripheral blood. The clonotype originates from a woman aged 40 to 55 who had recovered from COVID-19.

The CDR3 DNA reads as TGTGCCAGCAGCCAAGTATTTACCGGGACAGGGGGCACCGGGGAGCTGTTTTTT. It specifies CASSQVFTGTGGTGELFF. The chain links TRBV3-1 (or the pseudogene TRBV3-2) to TRBJ2-2; 11 bases fit TRBD1. This CDR3 contains 18 residues. V was clipped by 1 base and J by 4 bases; unmatched bases: 8. Germline V gives CDR1 LGHDT, CDR2 YNNKEL (reference sequence).